The rows below give T cell receptor beta chains drawn from one sample of a study of blood T cell repertoires in COVID-19. Libraries were prepared by immunoSEQ multiplex PCR; TCRdb keeps only in-frame clonotypes and omits some of them. The data contain approximately 200,000 clones, more than 75% of them seen just once; the ten biggest clones take up about 6.2%. Sequencing was carried out using peripheral blood. The receptors come from a man in his 60s who had recovered from COVID-19. CDR3s leave out the opening cysteine and the closing phenylalanine or tryptophan.

cdr3_length,j_call,v_call,cdr3_aa
13,TRBJ1-1,TRBV7-9,ASSFGNWGNTEAF
14,TRBJ2-2,TRBV19,ASSIGQTANTGELF
15,TRBJ2-2,TRBV4-2,ASSEAGLAGVTGELF
9,TRBJ1-3,TRBV7-9,ASSQGNTIY
13,TRBJ2-5,TRBV5-1,ASSLASGVEETQY
13,TRBJ1-1,TRBV2,ASSEPKGVTTEAF
14,TRBJ2-2,TRBV25-1,ASRPPGTGGTGELF
16,TRBJ2-2,TRBV7-7,ASSLAPPSGANTGELF
15,TRBJ2-7,TRBV27,ASSSPGGWVSIYEQY
13,.,TRBV6-5,ASSPVTSGAETQY
13,TRBJ2-5,TRBV10-3,AIRPDRGREETQY
12,TRBJ1-2,TRBV5-1,ASSFDREFYGYT
11,TRBJ2-4,TRBV12-3/TRBV12-4,ASSLAGLAGDY
14,TRBJ1-6,TRBV6-5,ASSYRGRQNNSPLH
12,TRBJ1-6,TRBV19,ASNQVAYNSPLH
13,TRBJ1-5,TRBV19,ASSRSGTVNQPQH
12,TRBJ2-7,TRBV6-6,ASSYLGRDYEQY
12,TRBJ1-6,TRBV27,ASKTQVPNSPLH
14,TRBJ2-2,TRBV6-5,ASSYLVFGGTGELF
12,TRBJ2-7,TRBV19,ASSDRTPPYEQY
15,TRBJ2-6,TRBV4-2,ASSPRGQGSGANVLT
13,TRBJ2-3,TRBV24-1,ATSVRGGSTDTQY
12,TRBJ2-7,TRBV19,ASSRGQGSYEQY
14,TRBJ1-1,TRBV6-1,ASRESGSRGNTEAF
14,TRBJ2-1,TRBV25-1,ASSDFRQGRVNEQF
11,TRBJ1-1,TRBV6-5,ASRGRVDTEAF
14,TRBJ1-4,TRBV5-4,ASSLAHGQGEEKLF
11,TRBJ1-6,TRBV9,ASSGQGDSPLH
13,TRBJ1-4,TRBV5-1,ASSSRQGTNEKLF
13,TRBJ1-5,TRBV29-1,SVGASGQSNQPQH
13,TRBJ2-7,TRBV10-1,ASSEFGTGAYEQY
12,TRBJ1-2,TRBV5-1,ASSLDQGHYGYT
13,TRBJ2-3,TRBV5-5,ASSLLLAGGDTQY
10,TRBJ1-6,TRBV6-5,ASHSSNSPLH
11,TRBJ2-6,TRBV3-1/TRBV3-2,ASTPSGANVLT
14,TRBJ1-2,TRBV15,ATSRDLVTGIVGYT
16,TRBJ2-1,TRBV18,ASSPSRDSRPLYNEQF
12,TRBJ1-2,TRBV3-1/TRBV3-2,ASSHADRSYGYT
14,TRBJ2-2,TRBV5-1,ASSLDKTGPTGELF
12,TRBJ1-1,TRBV28,ASSFPDRNTEAF
13,TRBJ2-2,TRBV2,ASSAVAVNTGELF
12,TRBJ2-3,TRBV9,ASSGSGGADTQY
15,TRBJ2-6,TRBV18,ASSPPSQGSGANVLT
14,TRBJ1-4,TRBV2,ASTPPGHQVNEKLF
15,TRBJ2-1,TRBV7-8,ASSFGTSGNSYNEQF
12,TRBJ2-5,TRBV4-2,ASSGDGGSETQY